This is a list of T cell receptor beta chains from one sample in a study of regulatory T cells in long-lasting Graves disease. TCRdb analysed the multiplex PCR reads with MiXCR anew, one entry per CDR3 protein. The sample records 400,000 to 500,000 distinct CDR3 sequences, about 22% being singletons. The source material was peripheral blood mononuclear cells (PBMCs), sampled when the disease was refractory, from a patient treated with antithyroid drugs. The origin of the receptors is a female donor with Graves disease. Each CDR3 is given with its conserved first and last residue. A D gene is named only where the DNA matches it firmly. Clone size is not always given. Where it is, it says once, few, many or a class for expanded clones.

D gene	clone size	V gene	J gene	CDR3 protein	CDR3 DNA
TRBD1	many	TRBV12-3/TRBV12-4	TRBJ1-1	CASTPGQDREAFF	TGTGCCAGCACCCCAGGACAGGATCGTGAAGCTTTCTTT
-	many	TRBV7-2	TRBJ1-1	CASSFLGANEAFF	TGTGCCAGCAGCTTTTTGGGGGCCAATGAAGCTTTCTTT
TRBD1	-	TRBV19	TRBJ1-2	CASRTHSGQGMSGYTF	TGTGCCAGTAGAACCCACTCGGGACAGGGTATGAGTGGCTACACCTTC
-	once	TRBV28	TRBJ2-1	CASIGRGVADNEQFF	TGTGCCAGCATCGGCCGCGGGGTAGCGGACAATGAGCAGTTCTTC
TRBD1	many	TRBV12-5	TRBJ1-5	CASGLVQGAQPQHF	TGTGCTAGTGGTTTGGTACAGGGGGCCCAGCCCCAGCATTTT
TRBD1	-	TRBV25-1	TRBJ1-2	CASSAGGSYGHTF	TGTGCCAGCAGTGCAGGGGGGAGCTATGGCCACACCTTC
-	many	TRBV11-2	TRBJ1-1	CASSQGILNTEAFF	TGTGCCAGCAGCCAGGGCATACTGAACACTGAAGCTTTCTTT
-	-	TRBV19	TRBJ1-3	CASSIGWIRGSGNTIYF	TGTGCCAGTAGTATCGGTTGGATTAGGGGCTCTGGAAACACCATATATTTT
TRBD1	many	TRBV28	TRBJ1-2	CASSSQLTGRNYGYTF	TGTGCCAGCAGTTCCCAACTGACAGGGCGGAACTATGGCTACACCTTC
TRBD1	once	TRBV19	TRBJ1-3	CASSVDRGTGNTIYF	TGTGCCAGTAGCGTCGACAGGGGAACTGGAAACACCATATATTTT
-	-	TRBV30	TRBJ1-1	CAWSGTMNTEAFF	TGTGCCTGGAGTGGGACCATGAACACTGAAGCTTTCTTT
-	many	TRBV20-1	TRBJ1-2	CSASERGYGYTF	TGCAGTGCTAGTGAACGGGGCTATGGCTACACCTTC
TRBD1	many	TRBV28	TRBJ2-7	CASRGTDVYEQYF	TGTGCCAGCAGAGGGACAGATGTGTACGAGCAGTACTTC
-	many	TRBV27	TRBJ1-1	CASSLSWNLRTEAFF	TGTGCCAGCAGTTTATCTTGGAATTTGCGCACTGAAGCTTTCTTT
-	many	TRBV12-3/TRBV12-4	TRBJ1-2	CASSLRSDGYTF	TGTGCCAGCAGTTTACGGTCGGACGGCTACACCTTC
-	-	TRBV6-2/TRBV6-3	TRBJ1-2	CAISMGANYGYTF	TGTGCCATTAGTATGGGAGCTAACTATGGCTACACCTTC
TRBD1	many	TRBV12-3/TRBV12-4	TRBJ1-2	CASSRDRVGYGYTF	TGTGCCAGCAGCAGGGACAGGGTCGGCTATGGCTACACCTTC
-	-	TRBV7-9	TRBJ2-7	CASSPGTSSFYEQYF	TGTGCCAGCAGCCCTGGGACGTCTTCCTTCTACGAGCAGTACTTC
-	-	TRBV28	TRBJ2-1	CASSTTYNEQFF	TGTGCCAGCAGTACAACCTACAATGAGCAGTTCTTC
-	many	TRBV28	TRBJ1-5	CASKETTGGQPQHF	TGTGCCAGCAAGGAGACAACCGGGGGTCAGCCCCAGCATTTT
-	few	TRBV10-3	TRBJ1-2	CAISELAGGPYGYTF	TGTGCCATCAGTGAGCTTGCGGGGGGCCCCTATGGCTACACCTTC
-	few	TRBV19	TRBJ2-7	CASSGSGIYEQYF	TGTGCCAGTAGTGGGTCAGGAATCTACGAGCAGTACTTC
-	many	TRBV10-3	TRBJ1-4	CAISESAGNEKLFF	TGTGCCATCAGTGAGTCGGCCGGTAATGAAAAACTGTTTTTT